This record concerns one T cell receptor (beta chain) sequence. The antigen remains undetermined. From roughly 0.4 ug of RNA, a library with molecular barcoded alpha/delta and beta/gamma adaptors was made. TCRdb itself ran the reads through MiXCR, one entry per CDR3 protein. The sample records 35,000 to 55,000 distinct CDR3 sequences, 12% being singletons. This entry is derived from a study of read filtering for tumor transcriptome and immune sequencing. Whole-study findings and limits: Dropping single-read clonotypes raised IR-seq and RNA-seq shared-clonotype correlation. IR-seq captured clonotypes deeper and more reliably than RNA-seq.

Between the trimmed V and J ends, which lost 6 bases and 8 bases, there was a span of 16 bases. This CDR3 is built from 13 residues. Sequencing used a population of CD138-negative cells sorted from bone marrow. This clonotype originated in a donor at least 40 years old with multiple myeloma. This chain joins TRBV12-3 or TRBV12-4 and TRBJ1-2; D is possibly TRBD1 (6 bases). The CDR3 protein is CASRPTGARGYTF. The DNA for the CDR3 is TGTGCCAGCAGACCCACGGGGGCTAGGGGCTACACCTTC.